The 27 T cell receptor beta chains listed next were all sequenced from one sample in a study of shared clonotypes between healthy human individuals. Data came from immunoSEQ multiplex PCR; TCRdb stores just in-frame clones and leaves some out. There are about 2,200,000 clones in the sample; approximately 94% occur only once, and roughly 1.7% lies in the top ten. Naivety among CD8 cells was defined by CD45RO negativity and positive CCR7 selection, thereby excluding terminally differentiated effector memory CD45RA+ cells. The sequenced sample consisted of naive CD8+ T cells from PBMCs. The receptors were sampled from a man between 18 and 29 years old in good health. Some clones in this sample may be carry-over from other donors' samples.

CDR3 nucleotides: TGTGCCAGCAGTTATCTTTCTGCCGAGCAGTACTTC. Its protein is CASSYLSAEQYF. The rearrangement links TRBV6-6 to TRBJ2-7; D remains unclear. Germline V lookup: CDR1 MNHNY, CDR2 SVGAGI (reference sequence). V shed 3 bases and J shed 6 bases, with 9 bases lying between them. The CDR3 has 12 amino acids.

CDR3 nucleotides: TGTGCCAGCAATAACAGGGTGAACACTGAAGCTTTCTTT. It codes for CASNNRVNTEAFF. The rearrangement uses TRBV6-5 and TRBJ1-1, with D maybe TRBD1 (6 bases). The V end was cut by 7 bases, the J end by 0 bases, with 9 bases between. Per the germline V gene, CDR1 is MNHEY and CDR2 is SVGAGI. The CDR3 spans 13 residues.

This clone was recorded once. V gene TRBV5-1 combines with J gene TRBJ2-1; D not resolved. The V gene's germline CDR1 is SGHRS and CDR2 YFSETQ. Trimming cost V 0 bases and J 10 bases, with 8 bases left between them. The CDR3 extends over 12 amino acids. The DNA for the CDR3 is TGCGCCAGCAGCTTGGCACGGCGGGAGCAGTTCTTC. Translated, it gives CASSLARREQFF.

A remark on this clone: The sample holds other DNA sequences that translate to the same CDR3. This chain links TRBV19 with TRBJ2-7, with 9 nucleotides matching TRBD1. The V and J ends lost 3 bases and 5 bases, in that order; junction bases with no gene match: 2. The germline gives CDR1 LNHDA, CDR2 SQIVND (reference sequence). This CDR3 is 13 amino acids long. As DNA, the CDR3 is TGTGCCAGTAGTATTCGGACAGGGGACGAGCAGTACTTC. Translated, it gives CASSIRTGDEQYF.

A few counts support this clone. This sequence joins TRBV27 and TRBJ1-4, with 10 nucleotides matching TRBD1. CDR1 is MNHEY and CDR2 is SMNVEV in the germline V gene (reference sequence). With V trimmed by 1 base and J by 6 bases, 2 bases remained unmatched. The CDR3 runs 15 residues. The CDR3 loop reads CASSLLGTGDEKLFF. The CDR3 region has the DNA TGTGCCAGCAGTTTATTGGGGACAGGGGATGAAAAACTGTTTTTT.

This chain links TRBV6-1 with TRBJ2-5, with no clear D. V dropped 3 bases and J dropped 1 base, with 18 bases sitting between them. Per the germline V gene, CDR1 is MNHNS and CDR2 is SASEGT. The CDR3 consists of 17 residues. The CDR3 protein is CASSDLILPQRQETQYF. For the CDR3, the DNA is TGTGCCAGCAGTGACTTGATATTACCGCAACGCCAAGAGACCCAGTACTTC.

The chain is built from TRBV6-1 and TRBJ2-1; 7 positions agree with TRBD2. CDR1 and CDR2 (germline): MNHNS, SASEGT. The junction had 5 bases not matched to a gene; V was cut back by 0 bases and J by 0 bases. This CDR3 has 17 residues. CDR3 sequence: CASSEARTRFSYNEQFF. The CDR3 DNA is TGTGCCAGCAGTGAAGCGCGGACTAGGTTCTCCTACAATGAGCAGTTCTTC.

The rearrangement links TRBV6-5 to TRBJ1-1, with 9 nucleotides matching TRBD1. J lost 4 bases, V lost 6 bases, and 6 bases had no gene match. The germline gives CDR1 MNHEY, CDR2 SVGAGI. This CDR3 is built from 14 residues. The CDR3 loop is CASRPGTGSTEAFF. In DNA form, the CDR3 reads TGTGCCAGCAGACCCGGGACAGGGAGCACTGAAGCTTTCTTT.

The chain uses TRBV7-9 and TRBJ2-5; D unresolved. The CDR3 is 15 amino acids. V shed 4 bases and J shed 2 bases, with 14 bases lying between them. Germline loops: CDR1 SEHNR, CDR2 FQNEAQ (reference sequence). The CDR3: CASSSLGRSQETQYF. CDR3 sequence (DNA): TGTGCCAGCAGCTCCCTTGGACGTTCGCAAGAGACCCAGTACTTC.

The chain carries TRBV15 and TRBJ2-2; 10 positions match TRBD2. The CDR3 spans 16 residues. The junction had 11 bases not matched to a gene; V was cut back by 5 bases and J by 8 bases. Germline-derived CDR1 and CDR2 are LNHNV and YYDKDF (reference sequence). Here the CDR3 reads CATSPPSGRALGELFF. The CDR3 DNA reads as TGTGCCACCAGCCCACCCAGCGGGAGGGCTTTGGGGGAGCTGTTTTTT.

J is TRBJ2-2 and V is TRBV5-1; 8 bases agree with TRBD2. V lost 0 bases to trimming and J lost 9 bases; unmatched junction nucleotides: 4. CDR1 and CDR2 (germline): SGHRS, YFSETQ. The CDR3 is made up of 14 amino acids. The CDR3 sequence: CASSLGLAIRELFF. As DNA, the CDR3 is TGCGCCAGCAGCTTGGGACTAGCGATCAGGGAGCTGTTTTTT. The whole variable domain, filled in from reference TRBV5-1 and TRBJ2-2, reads KAGVTQTPRYLIKTRGQQVTLSCSPISGHRSVSWYQQTPGQGLQFLFEYFSETQRNKGNFPGRFSGRQFSNSRSEMNVSTLELGDSALYLCASSLGLAIRELFFGEGSRLTVL.

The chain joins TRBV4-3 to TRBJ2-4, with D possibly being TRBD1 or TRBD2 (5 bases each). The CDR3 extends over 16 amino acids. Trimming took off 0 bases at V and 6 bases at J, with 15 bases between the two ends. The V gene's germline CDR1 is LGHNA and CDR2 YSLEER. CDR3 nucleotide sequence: TGCGCCAGCAGCCAAGATCTTCGGGACCCCAGAAACATTCAGTACTTC. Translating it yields CASSQDLRDPRNIQYF.

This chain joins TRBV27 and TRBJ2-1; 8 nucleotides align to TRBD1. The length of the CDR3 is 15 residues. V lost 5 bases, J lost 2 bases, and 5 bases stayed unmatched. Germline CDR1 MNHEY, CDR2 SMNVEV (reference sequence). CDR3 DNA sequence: TGTGCCAGCAGTCCGGACAGGGTGGCCTACAATGAGCAGTTCTTC. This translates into CASSPDRVAYNEQFF.

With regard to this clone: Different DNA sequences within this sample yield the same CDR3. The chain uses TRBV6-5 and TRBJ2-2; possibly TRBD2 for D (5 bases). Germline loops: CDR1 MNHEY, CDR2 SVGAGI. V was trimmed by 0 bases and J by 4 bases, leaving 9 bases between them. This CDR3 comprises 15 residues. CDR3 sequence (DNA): TGTGCCAGCAGTTACTCCGGGGAAAGCACCGGGGAGCTGTTTTTT. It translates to CASSYSGESTGELFF.

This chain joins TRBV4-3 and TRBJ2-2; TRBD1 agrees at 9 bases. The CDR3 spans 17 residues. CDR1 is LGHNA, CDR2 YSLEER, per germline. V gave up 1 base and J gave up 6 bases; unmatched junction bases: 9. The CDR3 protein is CASSQVRTGGLPGELFF. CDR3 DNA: TGCGCCAGCAGCCAAGTCCGTACAGGGGGCTTGCCCGGGGAGCTGTTTTTT.

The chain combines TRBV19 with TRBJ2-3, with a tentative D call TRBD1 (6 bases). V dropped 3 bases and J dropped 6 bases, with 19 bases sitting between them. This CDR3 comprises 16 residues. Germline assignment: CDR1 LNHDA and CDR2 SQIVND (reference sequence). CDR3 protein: CASSMRWAGAGDTQYF. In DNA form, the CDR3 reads TGTGCCAGTAGTATGAGGTGGGCAGGGGCAGGGGATACGCAGTATTTT.

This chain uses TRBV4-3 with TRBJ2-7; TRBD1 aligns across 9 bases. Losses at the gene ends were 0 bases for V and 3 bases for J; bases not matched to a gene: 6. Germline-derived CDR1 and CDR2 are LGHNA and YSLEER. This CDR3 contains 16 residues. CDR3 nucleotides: TGCGCCAGCAGCCAAGATCACGGACAGGGGATCTACGAGCAGTACTTC. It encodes CASSQDHGQGIYEQYF.

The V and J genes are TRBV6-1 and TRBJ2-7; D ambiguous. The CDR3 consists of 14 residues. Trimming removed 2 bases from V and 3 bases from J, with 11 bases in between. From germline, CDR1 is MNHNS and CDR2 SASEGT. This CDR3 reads CASSEIPENYEQYF. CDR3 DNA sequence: TGTGCCAGCAGTGAAATTCCAGAAAACTACGAGCAGTACTTC.

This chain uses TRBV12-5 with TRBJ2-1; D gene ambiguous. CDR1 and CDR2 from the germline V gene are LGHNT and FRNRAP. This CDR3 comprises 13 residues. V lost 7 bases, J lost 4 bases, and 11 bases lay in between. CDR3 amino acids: CASALDGYNEQFF. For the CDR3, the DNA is TGTGCTAGTGCCTTGGACGGTTACAATGAGCAGTTCTTC.

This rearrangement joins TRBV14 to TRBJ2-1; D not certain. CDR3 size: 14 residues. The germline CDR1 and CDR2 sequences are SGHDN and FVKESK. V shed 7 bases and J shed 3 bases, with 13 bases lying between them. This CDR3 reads CASTLLANYNEQFF. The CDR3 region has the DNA TGTGCCAGCACCCTTCTCGCGAACTACAATGAGCAGTTCTTC.

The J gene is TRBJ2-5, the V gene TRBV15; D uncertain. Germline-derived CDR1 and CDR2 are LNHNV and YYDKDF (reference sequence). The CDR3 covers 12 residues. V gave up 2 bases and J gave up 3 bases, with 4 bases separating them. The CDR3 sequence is CATSRTKETQYF. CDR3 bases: TGTGCCACCAGCAGAACCAAAGAGACCCAGTACTTC.

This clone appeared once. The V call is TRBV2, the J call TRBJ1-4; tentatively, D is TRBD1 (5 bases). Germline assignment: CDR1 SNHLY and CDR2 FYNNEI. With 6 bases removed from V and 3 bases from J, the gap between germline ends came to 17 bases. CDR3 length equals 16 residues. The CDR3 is CASRPRMTDPNEKLFF. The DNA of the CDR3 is TGTGCCAGCAGACCGAGAATGACAGACCCTAATGAAAAACTGTTTTTT. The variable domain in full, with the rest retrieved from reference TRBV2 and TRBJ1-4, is EPEVTQTPSHQVTQMGQEVILRCVPISNHLYFYWYRQILGQKVEFLVSFYNNEISEKSEIFDDQFSVERPDGSNFTLKIRSTKLEDSAMYFCASRPRMTDPNEKLFFGSGTQLSVL.

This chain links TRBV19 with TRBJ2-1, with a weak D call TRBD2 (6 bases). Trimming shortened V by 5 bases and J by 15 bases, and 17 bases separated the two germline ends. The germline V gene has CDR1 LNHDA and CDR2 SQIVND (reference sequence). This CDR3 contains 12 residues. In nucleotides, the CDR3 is TGTGCCAGTAGTTCCTCGGGGGAGTCGAGGTTCTTC. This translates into CASSSSGESRFF.

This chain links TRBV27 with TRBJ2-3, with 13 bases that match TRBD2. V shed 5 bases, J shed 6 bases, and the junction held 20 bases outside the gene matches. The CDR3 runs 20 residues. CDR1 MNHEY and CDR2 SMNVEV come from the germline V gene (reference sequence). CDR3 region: CASSTQTSGRSGDGWDTQYF. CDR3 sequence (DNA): TGTGCCAGCAGTACTCAGACTAGCGGGAGGTCTGGAGACGGCTGGGATACGCAGTATTTT.

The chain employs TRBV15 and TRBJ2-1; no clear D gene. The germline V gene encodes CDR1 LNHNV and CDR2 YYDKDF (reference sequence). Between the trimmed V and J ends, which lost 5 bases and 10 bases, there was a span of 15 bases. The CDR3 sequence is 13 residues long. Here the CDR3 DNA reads TGTGCCACCAGCCCTAGACTGGCCGGCGAGCAGTTCTTC. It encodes CATSPRLAGEQFF.

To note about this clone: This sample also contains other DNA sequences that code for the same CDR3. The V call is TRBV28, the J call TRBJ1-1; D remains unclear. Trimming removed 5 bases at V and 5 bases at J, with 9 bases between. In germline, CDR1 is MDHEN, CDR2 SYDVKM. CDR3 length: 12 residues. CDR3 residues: CASSPRATEAFF. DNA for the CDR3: TGTGCCAGCAGTCCGAGGGCAACTGAAGCTTTCTTT.

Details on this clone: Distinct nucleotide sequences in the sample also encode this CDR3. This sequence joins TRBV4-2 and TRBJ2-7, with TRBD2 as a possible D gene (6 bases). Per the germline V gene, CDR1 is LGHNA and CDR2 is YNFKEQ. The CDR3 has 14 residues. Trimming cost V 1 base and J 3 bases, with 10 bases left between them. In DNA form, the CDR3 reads TGTGCCAGCAGCCAAGGTCGGGGACTCTACGAGCAGTACTTC. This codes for CASSQGRGLYEQYF.